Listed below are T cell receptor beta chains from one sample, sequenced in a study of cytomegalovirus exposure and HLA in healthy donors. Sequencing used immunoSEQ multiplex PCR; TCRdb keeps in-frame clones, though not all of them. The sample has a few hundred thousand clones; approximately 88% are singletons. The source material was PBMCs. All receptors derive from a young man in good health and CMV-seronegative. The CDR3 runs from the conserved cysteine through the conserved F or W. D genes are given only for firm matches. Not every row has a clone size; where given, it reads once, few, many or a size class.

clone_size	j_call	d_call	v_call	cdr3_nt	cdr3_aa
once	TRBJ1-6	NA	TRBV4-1	TGCGCCAGCAGCCATATGGGACTCTTGAGCTCCTATAATTCACCCCTCCACTTT	CASSHMGLLSSYNSPLHF
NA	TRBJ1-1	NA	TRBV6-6	TGTGCCAGCAGTTACGGGGGCGTGAACACTGAAGCTTTCTTT	CASSYGGVNTEAFF
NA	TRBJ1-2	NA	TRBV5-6	TGTGCCAGCAGCTTTAGGGGGACTAACTATGGCTACACCTTC	CASSFRGTNYGYTF
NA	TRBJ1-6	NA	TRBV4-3	TGCGCCAGCAGCCAAGTTCCAGTAAGCTCCTATAATTCACCCCTCCACTTT	CASSQVPVSSYNSPLHF
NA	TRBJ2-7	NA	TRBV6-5	TGTGCCAGCAGTTACAGGGGGCGGGGGGAAAACGAGCAGTACTTC	CASSYRGRGENEQYF
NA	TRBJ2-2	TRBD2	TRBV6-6	TGTGCCAGCAGTTCCCTCCGTCTAGCGGGGACCGGGGAGCTGTTTTTT	CASSSLRLAGTGELFF
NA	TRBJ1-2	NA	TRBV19	TGTGCCAGTAGCATTCAGGGAACCAACTATGGCTACACCTTC	CASSIQGTNYGYTF
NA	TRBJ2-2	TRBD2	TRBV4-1	TGCGCCAGCAGCCAGTGGCCGGGACTAGCGGGGGGGCCGGTCACCGGGGAGCTGTTTTTT	CASSQWPGLAGGPVTGELFF
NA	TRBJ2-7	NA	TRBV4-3	TGCGCCAGCAGCCAAGTTCAGGGATACGAGCAGTACTTC	CASSQVQGYEQYF
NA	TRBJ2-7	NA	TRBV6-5	TGTGCCAGCAGTTACTCGGCAGTCTCCTACGAGCAGTACTTC	CASSYSAVSYEQYF
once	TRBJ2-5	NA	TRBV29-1	TGCAGCGTTGGAGGCAGGGCCTACCAAGAGACCCAGTACTTC	CSVGGRAYQETQYF
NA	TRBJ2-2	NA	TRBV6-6	TGTGCCAGCTGTTCGACAGTTGAAACCGGGGAGCTGTTTTTT	CASCSTVETGELFF
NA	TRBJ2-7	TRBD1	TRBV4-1	TGCGCCAGCAGCCCCAGGGACAGGAGCTACGAGCAGTACTTC	CASSPRDRSYEQYF
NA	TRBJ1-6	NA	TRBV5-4	TGTGCCAGCAGCTTGTGGGCAGGGTATTCTTCACCCCTCCACTTT	CASSLWAGYSSPLHF
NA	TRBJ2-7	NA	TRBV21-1	TGTGCCAGCAGCAACTCGAAGCCGTACGAGCAGTACTTC	CASSNSKPYEQYF
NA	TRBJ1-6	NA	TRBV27	TGTGCCAGCAGTCTCCGCGGGGGTGGCTCACCCCTCCACTTT	CASSLRGGGSPLHF
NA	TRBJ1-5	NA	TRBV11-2	TGTGCCAGCAGCTTAGGGAGAGTTAGCAATCAGCCCCAGCATTTT	CASSLGRVSNQPQHF
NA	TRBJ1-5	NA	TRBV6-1	TGTGCCAGCAGAGGACAGAATCAGCCCCAGCATTTT	CASRGQNQPQHF
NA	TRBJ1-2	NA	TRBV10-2	TGCGCCAGCAGTGATCTGGAGCGAACTAACTATGGCTACACCTTC	CASSDLERTNYGYTF
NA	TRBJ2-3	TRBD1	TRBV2	TGTGCCAGCAGACAGACAGGGGGCTATTCCACAGATACGCAGTATTTT	CASRQTGGYSTDTQYF
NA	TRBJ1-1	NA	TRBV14	TGTGCCAGCAGCCAAGTGGGAGGGTCGCGCACTGAAGCTTTCTTT	CASSQVGGSRTEAFF
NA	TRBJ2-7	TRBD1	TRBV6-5	TGTGCCAGCAGTTACTATCAGGGGGCGGACGAGCAGTACTTC	CASSYYQGADEQYF
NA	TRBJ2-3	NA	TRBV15	TGTGCCACCAGCAGAGCCGAGGGGGGGATCACAGATACGCAGTATTTT	CATSRAEGGITDTQYF
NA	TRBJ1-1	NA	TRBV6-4	TGTGCCACCGCGAAGACAGCGAACACTGAAGCTTTCTTT	CATAKTANTEAFF
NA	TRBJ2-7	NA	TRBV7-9	TGTGCCAGCAGCCCCCGGACTTGGGCATCCTACGAGCAGTACTTC	CASSPRTWASYEQYF
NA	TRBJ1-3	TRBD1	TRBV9	TGTGCCAGCAGCCAGGGACAGGGAGGAAACACCATATATTTT	CASSQGQGGNTIYF
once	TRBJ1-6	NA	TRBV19	TGTGCCAGTAAGAACCTTCAGGTCGGTTCACCCCTCCACTTT	CASKNLQVGSPLHF